Presented here are 24 T cell receptor beta chains from one specimen sequenced in a study of neurological immune-mediated disorders. TCRdb recomputed calls from the 5' RACE reads with MiXCR, one row per CDR3 protein. The profile shows tens of thousands of distinct CDR3 sequences, 4% to 6% of them singletons. The sequencing input was PBMCs. The receptors shown here come from a man between 18 and 35 years old with multiple sclerosis.

The table lists this clonotype with many counts. V and J are TRBV21-1 and TRBJ2-7; the table's D call TRBD2 went unverified against the DNA. TRBV21-1 is reported as a pseudogene. The CDR3 totals 14 residues. The CDR3 protein is CARGGKGRPYEQYF. DNA of the CDR3: TGTGCCCGCGGAGGTAAAGGACGACCCTACGAGCAGTACTTC.

This clonotype was observed many times. CDR3 sequence reads: CASSPSLGQGNEQYF. CDR3 coding DNA: TGTGCCAGCAGCCCTTCCCTGGGACAGGGGAACGAGCAGTACTTC. The J gene is TRBJ2-7, the V gene TRBV3-1, with 10 bases that match TRBD1. Trimming at V came to 4 bases and at J to 5 bases, leaving 8 bases not matched to a gene. Per the germline V gene, CDR1 is LGHDT and CDR2 is YNNKEL (reference sequence). The CDR3 runs 15 residues.

This clonotype has at least ten counts. The chain has TRBV6-2 or TRBV6-3 and TRBJ2-6; D may correspond to TRBD1 or TRBD2 (5 bases each). The germline V and J ends were trimmed by 0 bases and 3 bases, with 6 bases remaining between them. The length of the CDR3 is 15 residues. Germline V gene sequence: CDR1 MNHEY, CDR2 SVGEGT. In DNA form, the CDR3 reads TGTGCCAGCAGTTACTCGGGGGATGGGGCCAACGTCCTGACTTTC. This translates into CASSYSGDGANVLTF.

V is TRBV5-1 and J is TRBJ1-5; D possibly corresponds to TRBD1 (5 bases). Germline-derived CDR1 and CDR2 are SGHRS and YFSETQ. The CDR3 loop spans 15 amino acids. V was pared by 0 bases and J by 3 bases, with 10 bases between. The CDR3 reads CASSLEGQLNQPQHF. CDR3 bases: TGCGCCAGCAGCTTGGAGGGGCAGCTCAATCAGCCCCAGCATTTT.

This clonotype was seen many times. The V and J genes are TRBV29-1 and TRBJ2-1; D gene uncertain. V lost 1 base and J 10 bases, leaving 11 bases between the germline ends. The CDR3 runs to 12 residues. Germline CDR1 is SQVTM and CDR2 is ANQGSEA. In nucleotides, the CDR3 is TGCAGCGTTGAAGGCAGCATATTGGAGCAGTTCTTC. It codes for CSVEGSILEQFF.

In this sample, this clonotype turned up many times. The genes are TRBV12-3 or TRBV12-4 and TRBJ1-1, with D tentatively TRBD1 (6 bases). This CDR3 contains 16 residues. V was trimmed by 5 bases and J by 3 bases, leaving 19 bases between them. The CDR3 region has the DNA TGTGCCAGCAGTCCCCCGGCAGGGGCTCGGTACACTGAAGCTTTCTTT. Protein sequence: CASSPPAGARYTEAFF.

This clonotype is medium-sized (0.01 to 0.1%) in the sample. The gene calls are TRBV20-1 and TRBJ2-5; D is uncertain. Trimming cost V 2 bases and J 3 bases, with 10 bases left between them. Germline loops: CDR1 DFQATT, CDR2 SNEGSKA (reference sequence). There are 13 residues in the CDR3. CDR3 nucleotides: TGCAGTGCTAGATTGGACGGAAAAGAGACCCAGTACTTC. This gives the protein CSARLDGKETQYF.

At least ten counts were recorded for this clonotype. The V call is TRBV20-1, the J call TRBJ2-5; a weak D match, TRBD2 (7 bases). The CDR3 totals 14 residues. The V end was cut by 3 bases, the J end by 4 bases, with 15 bases between. In germline, CDR1 is DFQATT, CDR2 SNEGSKA (reference sequence). The CDR3 is CSARERGGGETQYF. The CDR3 DNA reads TGCAGTGCTAGGGAGCGGGGAGGGGGAGAGACCCAGTACTTC.

The sample holds many counts of this clonotype. The chain employs TRBV20-1 and TRBJ1-5, with D possibly matching TRBD1 (6 bases). In germline, CDR1 is DFQATT, CDR2 SNEGSKA (reference sequence). CDR3 length: 15 residues. Deletions cut 3 bases from V and 0 bases from J, with 12 bases between. The CDR3 protein is CSASRGQSSNQPQHF. CDR3 nucleotides: TGCAGTGCTAGTCGGGGACAAAGTAGCAATCAGCCCCAGCATTTT.

This clonotype was seen many times. The J gene is TRBJ1-5, the V gene TRBV12-3 or TRBV12-4; TRBD1 might be the D (6 bases). V lost 5 bases, J lost 4 bases, and 12 bases lay in between. This CDR3 contains 14 residues. CDR3 coding DNA: TGTGCCAGCAGTCGGACAGTGGGGAATCAGCCCCAGCATTTT. Its translation: CASSRTVGNQPQHF.

A single count supports this clonotype. This may arise from a read error, as a much more abundant clone is one base away. This chain joins TRBV20-1 and TRBJ1-4; 9 bases agree with TRBD1. Germline V gives CDR1 DFQATT, CDR2 SNEGSKA (reference sequence). The CDR3 spans 13 residues. The ends lost 6 bases at V and 4 bases at J; junction bases unmatched: 3. In nucleotides, the CDR3 is TGCAGTGCCGTGGGACAGGGTAATGAAAAACTGTTTTTT. It specifies CSAVGQGNEKLFF.

In this sample, this clonotype turned up many times. The V gene is TRBV28, the J gene TRBJ2-7; 10 bases match TRBD2. This CDR3 contains 17 residues. Germline-derived CDR1 and CDR2 are MDHEN and SYDVKM. Unmatched junction bases numbered 15, after V lost 6 bases and J lost 4 bases. CDR3 nucleotide sequence: TGTGCCAGCAGCAGTACCGGGACTAGCGTCCACGGTTACGAGCAGTACTTC. This gives the protein CASSSTGTSVHGYEQYF.

This chain uses TRBV2 with TRBJ2-7; 7 positions match TRBD1. CDR3 length: 13 amino acids. J was trimmed by 4 bases and V by 0 bases; bases with no gene match: 0. Germline V lookup: CDR1 SNHLY, CDR2 FYNNEI. DNA for the CDR3: TGTGCCAGCAGTGAAGCACAGGGGTACGAGCAGTACTTC. Protein sequence: CASSEAQGYEQYF.

This clonotype was counted many times. J is TRBJ1-2 and V is TRBV20-1, with 9 bases aligning to TRBD1. The CDR3 extends over 13 amino acids. The germline V gene encodes CDR1 DFQATT and CDR2 SNEGSKA (reference sequence). After removal of 6 bases from V and 4 bases from J, the junction contained 6 bases not matched to a gene. CDR3 region: CSAWTGEAYGYTF. The CDR3 DNA is TGCAGTGCCTGGACAGGGGAGGCCTATGGCTACACCTTC.

This clonotype was observed many times. The chain is built from TRBV10-3 and TRBJ2-7; 10 bases match TRBD1. Unmatched junction bases numbered 11, after V lost 6 bases and J lost 6 bases. The germline CDR1 and CDR2 sequences are ENHRY and SYGVKD. The CDR3 consists of 15 residues. The CDR3 protein is CAISITGTGVSEQYF. CDR3 DNA sequence: TGTGCCATCAGCATTACCGGGACAGGGGTTTCCGAGCAGTACTTC.

At least ten counts were recorded for this clonotype. CDR3 nucleotides: TGTGCCAGCAGCCAAGAGGCGGGGTCCCTCTCCTACGAGCAGTACTTC. As protein: CASSQEAGSLSYEQYF. The chain carries TRBV3-1 and TRBJ2-7; D perhaps matches TRBD2 (6 bases). Between the trimmed V and J ends, which lost 0 bases and 0 bases, there was a span of 12 bases. Germline V gene lookup returns CDR1 LGHDT and CDR2 YNNKEL (reference sequence). This CDR3 is built from 16 residues.

This clonotype was seen ten or more times. This rearrangement joins TRBV6-5 to TRBJ1-1, with D hard to call. CDR3 size: 14 residues. Germline-derived CDR1 and CDR2 are MNHEY and SVGAGI. V was cut by 2 bases and J by 11 bases, with 18 bases left in between. The CDR3 DNA sequence: TGTGCCAGCAGTTACACCTCTGGCCCGGGCGGGGCTTTCTTT. This translates into CASSYTSGPGGAFF.

The chain recombines TRBV3-1 with TRBJ1-1; D remains unclear. Trimming pared 4 bases from V and 3 bases from J, leaving 15 bases between. Germline CDR1 reads LGHDT; CDR2 reads YNNKEL (reference sequence). The CDR3 has 15 amino acids. CDR3 in DNA: TGTGCCAGCAGCCCCCGCGGGGTGAGGGACACTGAAGCTTTCTTT. It codes for CASSPRGVRDTEAFF.

This clonotype was detected ten times or more. The V call is TRBV20-1, the J call TRBJ2-2; D unresolved. Trimming stripped 4 bases from V and 2 bases from J, with 2 bases between. The CDR3 extends over 11 amino acids. In germline, CDR1 is DFQATT, CDR2 SNEGSKA (reference sequence). The CDR3 spells CSAINTGELFF. As DNA, the CDR3 is TGCAGTGCTATTAACACCGGGGAGCTGTTTTTT.

This clonotype was observed at least ten times. The genes are TRBV20-1 and TRBJ2-3; 10 nucleotides align to TRBD2. V shed 3 bases and J 4 bases; nucleotides not matched to a gene: 7. This CDR3 spans 15 amino acids. In germline, CDR1 is DFQATT, CDR2 SNEGSKA (reference sequence). Here the CDR3 DNA reads TGCAGTGCTAGGGCCCCGGGACTAGCGCCAGATACGCAGTATTTT. It codes for CSARAPGLAPDTQYF.

This clonotype has ten or more counts. The chain uses TRBV6-6 and TRBJ2-1; TRBD2 matches 8 bases. J gave up 2 bases and V 7 bases, and 10 bases lay outside the gene matches. The germline CDR1 and CDR2 sequences are MNHNY and SVGAGI (reference sequence). CDR3 size: 16 residues. CDR3 DNA: TGTGCCAGCACCAGACTAGGACTAGCAACCTACAATGAGCAGTTCTTC. Its protein is CASTRLGLATYNEQFF.

This clonotype appeared many times. This chain links TRBV10-3 with TRBJ2-2; 11 bases are shared with TRBD2. J was trimmed by 7 bases and V by 6 bases; bases with no gene match: 10. CDR3 size: 16 residues. Germline V gene data show CDR1 as ENHRY and CDR2 as SYGVKD. The CDR3 bases are TGTGCCATCAGGGAAAGTTCTAGCGGGAGGCACGGGGAGCTGTTTTTT. Its translation: CAIRESSSGRHGELFF.

The sample holds many counts of this clonotype. V usage is TRBV20-1 and J usage is TRBJ1-1, with D tentatively TRBD1 (5 bases). V lost 6 bases, J lost 0 bases, and 17 bases lay in between. This CDR3 is built from 15 residues. Germline values: CDR1 DFQATT, CDR2 SNEGSKA (reference sequence). The CDR3 region is CSAPLQGIMNTEAFF. In DNA, the CDR3 is TGCAGTGCCCCACTCCAGGGCATAATGAACACTGAAGCTTTCTTT.

This clonotype occurred a few times. This could be a read error, since a much larger clone is one nucleotide away. The chain links TRBV20-1 to TRBJ2-4, with 10 bases matching TRBD2. CDR3 size: 15 residues. Germline V gene sequence: CDR1 DFQATT, CDR2 SNEGSKA (reference sequence). Germline trimming cut 0 bases from V and 10 bases from J; bases unmatched to any gene: 9. The CDR3 here is CSARDPAGGPEIQYF. CDR3 coding DNA: TGCAGTGCTAGAGATCCAGCGGGGGGGCCTGAAATTCAGTACTTC.